Shown below are 7 T cell receptor beta chains from a single sample sequenced in a study of blood T cell repertoires in COVID-19. Using immunoSEQ multiplex PCR, the repertoire was profiled, and TCRdb retains in-frame clones only, with some absent. This sample has roughly 340,000 clones, with roughly 90% found just once. Sequencing input: peripheral blood. These receptors were obtained from a young woman with COVID-19, enrolled during active disease.

This clone has a single count. CDR3 residues: CAAIPGISVPLHF. As DNA, the CDR3 is TGTGCTGCGATCCCGGGAATTTCGGTCCCCCTCCACTTT. V gene TRBV30 combines with J gene TRBJ1-6; D is unresolved. Germline assignment: CDR1 GTSNPN and CDR2 SVGIG (reference sequence). CDR3 length: 13 residues.

The CDR3 sequence: CASSYSAGTDTQYF. The CDR3 region has the DNA TGTGCCAGCAGTTACTCGGCGGGCACAGATACGCAGTATTTT. V is TRBV6-5 and J is TRBJ2-3; D is uncertain. Germline CDR1 reads MNHEY; CDR2 reads SVGAGI. The V end was cut by 0 bases, the J end by 1 base, with 5 bases between. This CDR3 region has 14 residues.

The chain has TRBV29-1 and TRBJ2-3; 8 nucleotides align to TRBD1. This CDR3 is 15 amino acids long. Trimming removed 6 bases from V and 3 bases from J; junction bases left unmatched: 11. Germline V gene sequence: CDR1 SQVTM, CDR2 ANQGSEA. In DNA, the CDR3 is TGCAGCGTGGCAGGGGGCAATCGTGGGACAGATACGCAGTATTTT. Amino acids: CSVAGGNRGTDTQYF.

The chain is built from TRBV7-9 and TRBJ1-5; D is ambiguous. V dropped 5 bases and J dropped 0 bases, with 8 bases sitting between them. This CDR3 is built from 14 residues. Germline CDR1 and CDR2: SEHNR and FQNEAQ (reference sequence). The CDR3 DNA reads TGTGCCAGCAGCGACACTGCTAGCAATCAGCCCCAGCATTTT. Protein sequence: CASSDTASNQPQHF.

CDR3 DNA sequence: TGTGCCAGCAGCTCCAACCGGGACACGGCCGGGGAGCTGTTTTTT. It encodes CASSSNRDTAGELFF. V gene TRBV7-9 combines with J gene TRBJ2-2; maybe TRBD1 (6 bases). The V and J ends lost 4 bases and 6 bases respectively, with 15 bases between them. In germline, CDR1 is SEHNR, CDR2 FQNEAQ (reference sequence). The CDR3 consists of 15 residues.

The chain employs TRBV6-6 and TRBJ2-7; perhaps TRBD1 as D (6 bases). V lost 2 bases and J 0 bases, leaving 8 bases between the germline ends. CDR1 is MNHNY and CDR2 is SVGAGI in the germline V gene (reference sequence). The CDR3 is 14 amino acids. The CDR3 coding sequence is TGTGCCAGCAGTTACAGACAGGACTCCTACGAGCAGTACTTC. It specifies CASSYRQDSYEQYF.

The V gene is TRBV11-2, the J gene TRBJ1-5; no definite D call. Germline values: CDR1 SGHAT, CDR2 FQNNGV. Trimming cost V 1 base and J 5 bases, with 6 bases left between them. The length of the CDR3 is 13 residues. This CDR3 is CASSLGTDQPQHF. CDR3 DNA: TGTGCCAGCAGCTTAGGGACTGATCAGCCCCAGCATTTT.